Described below is a single TCR beta chain sequence and its context. This entry is derived from a study of blood T cell repertoires in COVID-19. About the study: Samples came from the United States, Italy and Spain, spanning acute and convalescent COVID-19. T cells, B-cell-depleted T cells, or PBMCs provided the cDNA or gDNA that served as material.

The method was immunoSEQ multiplex PCR; TCRdb's version includes in-frame clones alone and lacks a portion of them. This repertoire shows roughly 90,000 clones, approximately 80% found once; its top ten account for approximately 34%. The sequence was collected from an elderly woman with active or convalescent COVID-19. The sequencing input was peripheral blood.

The CDR3 sequence: CASSRTGAGGTEAFF. The CDR3 coding sequence is TGTGCCAGCAGCCGGACTGGTGCGGGGGGGACTGAAGCTTTCTTT. The chain uses TRBV11-2 and TRBJ1-1, with D possibly being TRBD1 (5 bases). The CDR3 sequence is 15 residues long. Germline V gene data show CDR1 as SGHAT and CDR2 as FQNNGV. V was pared by 5 bases and J by 5 bases, with 18 bases between.